Listed here are 24 T cell receptor beta chains from one sample, sequenced in a study of a mutant IDH1 vaccine in newly diagnosed glioma. These receptors' antigens are unknown. Measured with immunoSEQ multiplex PCR; TCRdb has only the in-frame clones, and not every one. The sample shows tens of thousands of clones, under 90% of them seen only once. Time point in this sample: week 35, safety follow-up. The investigators gave 300 ug of mutant IDH1 20-mer peptide in each vaccine dose, together with topical imiquimod. Sample: PBMCs, taken from a glioma patient whose treatment included an IDH1 peptide vaccine. The source is a man under 40 with glioma.

CDR3 loop: CASSAPGQLNEQFF. The CDR3 coding sequence is TGCGCCAGCAGCGCTCCGGGACAGCTCAATGAGCAGTTCTTC. This chain joins TRBV5-1 and TRBJ2-1; 7 positions match TRBD1. V was clipped by 4 bases and J by 6 bases; unmatched bases: 7. The germline V gene has CDR1 SGHRS and CDR2 YFSETQ. This CDR3 contains 14 residues.

The chain links TRBV25-1 to TRBJ2-1; a weak D match, TRBD2 (6 bases). Germline values: CDR1 MGHDK, CDR2 SYGVNS. Trimming took off 4 bases at V and 2 bases at J, with 6 bases between the two ends. The CDR3 runs to 13 residues. CDR3 region: CASSGTTYNEQFF. The CDR3 bases are TGTGCCAGCAGTGGGACTACCTACAATGAGCAGTTCTTC.

CDR3 amino acids: CASSQKYRAGMNTEAFF. CDR3 coding DNA: TGTGCCAGCAGCCAAAAGTATCGCGCGGGAATGAACACTGAAGCTTTCTTT. The chain couples TRBV11-2 to TRBJ1-1, with D unclear. Trimming removed 5 bases from V and 0 bases from J, with 19 bases in between. The CDR3 contains 17 residues. Germline V gives CDR1 SGHAT, CDR2 FQNNGV.

V and J are TRBV7-7 and TRBJ2-3; D call uncertain. This CDR3 is 13 amino acids long. The germline CDR1 and CDR2 sequences are SSHAT and FNYEAQ (reference sequence). With 5 bases removed from V and 1 base from J, the gap between germline ends came to 7 bases. The CDR3 DNA sequence: TGTGCCAGCAGCCCGTTGGGCACAGATACGCAGTATTTT. This encodes CASSPLGTDTQYF.

CDR3 in amino acids: CASSPREGYSTDTQYF. The CDR3 DNA sequence: TGTGCCAGCAGCCCTCGGGAGGGGTATAGCACAGATACGCAGTATTTT. The genes are TRBV7-6 and TRBJ2-3; 8 nucleotides agree with TRBD2. The CDR3 loop spans 16 amino acids. Germline assignment: CDR1 SGHVS and CDR2 FNYEAQ. Trimming cost V 5 bases and J 0 bases; bases outside gene matches: 7.

The rearrangement uses TRBV2 and TRBJ1-5; D is unresolved. This CDR3 has 14 residues. Looked up from germline, CDR1 is SNHLY and CDR2 is FYNNEI. Trimming took 5 bases from V and 0 from J, leaving 8 bases between them. CDR3 amino acids: CASSRRNSNQPQHF. The CDR3 DNA is TGTGCCAGCAGTCGACGGAATAGCAATCAGCCCCAGCATTTT.

The chain uses TRBV5-1 and TRBJ1-2; TRBD1 matches 7 bases. CDR1 and CDR2 (germline): SGHRS, YFSETQ. V gave up 0 bases and J gave up 8 bases; unmatched junction bases: 4. This CDR3 comprises 13 residues. CDR3: CASSLEGAQGYTF. The DNA for the CDR3 is TGCGCCAGCAGCTTGGAGGGGGCGCAAGGCTACACCTTC.

CDR3 sequence: CASGSPRQAGNTIYF. CDR3 nucleotide sequence: TGTGCCAGCGGTTCCCCCCGACAGGCTGGAAACACCATATATTTT. The V gene is TRBV28, the J gene TRBJ1-3; weak D call: TRBD1 (6 bases). The CDR3 length is 15 residues. The germline gives CDR1 MDHEN, CDR2 SYDVKM. Trimming removed 8 bases from V and 2 bases from J, with 16 bases in between. Using reference TRBV28 and TRBJ1-3 for the parts outside the CDR3, the full variable domain is DVKVTQSSRYLVKRTGEKVFLECVQDMDHENMFWYRQDPGLGLRLIYFSYDVKMKEKGDIPEGYSVSREKKERFSLILESASTNQTSMYLCASGSPRQAGNTIYFGEGSWLTVV.

This rearrangement joins TRBV9 to TRBJ1-4, with a tentative D call TRBD1 (5 bases). Germline CDR1 SGDLS, CDR2 YYNGEE. This CDR3 contains 15 residues. Trimming removed 2 bases at V and 8 bases at J, with 16 bases between. CDR3 in amino acids: CASSVSAGLGEKLFF. The CDR3 DNA sequence: TGTGCCAGCAGCGTTAGTGCAGGGTTAGGGGAAAAACTGTTTTTT.

V gene TRBV6-5 combines with J gene TRBJ2-6; D is unclear. V was clipped by 5 bases and J by 0 bases, with 5 bases between them. Germline V CDR1 and CDR2: MNHEY, SVGAGI. The CDR3 loop spans 14 amino acids. The CDR3 bases are TGTGCCAGCAGTGGCTTCTCTGGGGCCAACGTCCTGACTTTC. Translation: CASSGFSGANVLTF.

This chain connects TRBV19 to TRBJ2-1; 9 bases map to TRBD2. Unmatched junction bases numbered 5, after V lost 1 base and J lost 4 bases. Germline loops: CDR1 LNHDA, CDR2 SQIVND (reference sequence). CDR3 size: 16 residues. In DNA, the CDR3 is TGTGCCAGTAGTATAGTAGCGGGGGAGAATTACAATGAGCAGTTCTTC. Its protein product is CASSIVAGENYNEQFF. The variable domain in full, completed from reference TRBV19 and TRBJ2-1, reads DGGITQSPKYLFRKEGQNVTLSCEQNLNHDAMYWYRQDPGQGLRLIYYSQIVNDFQKGDIAEGYSVSREKKESFPLTVTSAQKNPTAFYLCASSIVAGENYNEQFFGPGTRLTVL.

The chain employs TRBV13 and TRBJ1-2, with D possibly TRBD1 on 6 matching bases. This CDR3 has 16 amino acids. Trimming cost V 0 bases and J 0 bases, with 11 bases left between them. Germline assignment: CDR1 PRHDT and CDR2 FYEKMQ (reference sequence). The CDR3 sequence is CASSLGGGSANYGYTF. CDR3 coding DNA: TGTGCCAGCAGCTTAGGAGGGGGGTCGGCTAACTATGGCTACACCTTC.

This chain links TRBV28 with TRBJ1-1; D possibly corresponds to TRBD1 (5 bases). Trimming pared 4 bases from V and 0 bases from J, leaving 15 bases between. The CDR3 is 16 amino acids. Germline lookup yields CDR1 MDHEN and CDR2 SYDVKM. The CDR3 bases are TGTGCCAGCAGTTCCGGGGGAGCCAGGGTGAACACTGAAGCTTTCTTT. Its translation: CASSSGGARVNTEAFF.

The gene calls are TRBV5-1 and TRBJ1-2; D gene ambiguous. The V gene's germline CDR1 is SGHRS and CDR2 YFSETQ. This CDR3 contains 13 residues. V lost 0 bases and J lost 10, with 13 bases in between. The CDR3 bases are TGCGCCAGCAGCTTGGAGTCGGCGGTGGACTACACCTTC. Protein: CASSLESAVDYTF. Drawing the rest from reference TRBV5-1 and TRBJ1-2, the complete variable domain is KAGVTQTPRYLIKTRGQQVTLSCSPISGHRSVSWYQQTPGQGLQFLFEYFSETQRNKGNFPGRFSGRQFSNSRSEMNVSTLELGDSALYLCASSLESAVDYTFGSGTRLTVV.

The chain joins TRBV27 to TRBJ2-6; the D is unclear. The germline V gene encodes CDR1 MNHEY and CDR2 SMNVEV (reference sequence). Trimming removed 0 bases at V and 1 base at J, with 7 bases between. This CDR3 has 16 amino acids. CDR3 DNA sequence: TGTGCCAGCAGTTTATCTTGGGTGTCTGGGGCCAACGTCCTGACTTTC. It specifies CASSLSWVSGANVLTF.

The V and J genes are TRBV6-5 and TRBJ1-5; D might be TRBD1 (6 bases). Germline V gene data show CDR1 as MNHEY and CDR2 as SVGAGI. The CDR3 covers 14 residues. The V end was cut by 6 bases, the J end by 5 bases, with 14 bases between. This CDR3 is CASSSPGQDQPQHF. The CDR3 nucleotides read TGTGCCAGCAGCAGCCCGGGACAAGATCAGCCCCAGCATTTT.

The rearrangement joins TRBV28 to TRBJ2-7; 8 bases are shared with TRBD1. The CDR3 covers 13 residues. Looked up from germline, CDR1 is MDHEN and CDR2 is SYDVKM. V trimming: 6 bases; J trimming: 6 bases; junction bases outside the gene matches: 7. The CDR3: CASRRQGTGEQYF. CDR3 nucleotides: TGTGCCAGCAGGAGACAGGGGACGGGCGAGCAGTACTTC.

This clone was seen a handful of times. The rearrangement links TRBV19 to TRBJ2-3, with D possibly TRBD2 on 6 matching bases. V lost 4 bases, J lost 2 bases, and 13 bases lay in between. Germline assignment: CDR1 LNHDA and CDR2 SQIVND (reference sequence). The CDR3 runs 15 residues. This CDR3 reads CASSTGVPITDTQYF. The CDR3 DNA reads TGTGCCAGTAGTACGGGGGTCCCAATCACAGATACGCAGTATTTT.

The V gene is TRBV6-1, the J gene TRBJ1-1; 8 nucleotides line up with TRBD1. The germline V gene encodes CDR1 MNHNS and CDR2 SASEGT. The CDR3 runs 13 residues. V lost 7 bases to trimming and J lost 4 bases; unmatched junction nucleotides: 5. For the CDR3, the DNA is TGTGCCAGCAACAGGGGGTCGAGCACTGAAGCTTTCTTT. Its protein product is CASNRGSSTEAFF.

This clone has just one count. This chain connects TRBV6-6 to TRBJ2-1; no reliable D call. CDR3 length: 12 residues. Germline CDR1 MNHNY, CDR2 SVGAGI (reference sequence). V lost 2 bases and J lost 6, with 5 bases in between. The CDR3 sequence is CASSYEGNEQFF. For the CDR3, the DNA is TGTGCCAGCAGTTACGAAGGCAATGAGCAGTTCTTC.

The chain couples TRBV9 to TRBJ2-3; no clear D. The CDR3 has 12 residues. Trimming removed 4 bases from V and 7 bases from J, with 10 bases in between. Germline V lookup: CDR1 SGDLS, CDR2 YYNGEE. The CDR3 bases are TGTGCCAGCAGCACTGACTCGTATACGCAGTATTTT. This translates into CASSTDSYTQYF.

This chain joins TRBV5-1 and TRBJ2-7; D is uncertain. V was cut by 0 bases and J by 0 bases, with 10 bases left in between. This CDR3 has 15 residues. The germline V gene has CDR1 SGHRS and CDR2 YFSETQ. CDR3 in amino acids: CASSLAVGNSYEQYF. CDR3 nucleotide sequence: TGCGCCAGCAGCTTGGCAGTTGGGAACTCCTACGAGCAGTACTTC.

Note on this clone: Distinct nucleotide sequences in the sample also encode this CDR3. The chain is built from TRBV6-1 and TRBJ1-1, with D unresolved. The V end was cut by 6 bases, the J end by 0 bases, with 5 bases between. This CDR3 spans 12 amino acids. CDR1 MNHNS and CDR2 SASEGT come from the germline V gene. The CDR3 loop reads CASSTLNTEAFF. In DNA form, the CDR3 reads TGTGCCAGCAGCACATTGAACACTGAAGCTTTCTTT.

V and J are TRBV7-2 and TRBJ2-7; D gene uncertain. With 5 bases removed from V and 0 bases from J, the gap between germline ends came to 17 bases. From germline, CDR1 is SGHTA and CDR2 FQGNSA. CDR3 length: 16 amino acids. The CDR3 loop reads CASSPRPIRSSYEQYF. The CDR3 region has the DNA TGTGCCAGCAGCCCCCGCCCGATTAGGAGCTCCTACGAGCAGTACTTC.